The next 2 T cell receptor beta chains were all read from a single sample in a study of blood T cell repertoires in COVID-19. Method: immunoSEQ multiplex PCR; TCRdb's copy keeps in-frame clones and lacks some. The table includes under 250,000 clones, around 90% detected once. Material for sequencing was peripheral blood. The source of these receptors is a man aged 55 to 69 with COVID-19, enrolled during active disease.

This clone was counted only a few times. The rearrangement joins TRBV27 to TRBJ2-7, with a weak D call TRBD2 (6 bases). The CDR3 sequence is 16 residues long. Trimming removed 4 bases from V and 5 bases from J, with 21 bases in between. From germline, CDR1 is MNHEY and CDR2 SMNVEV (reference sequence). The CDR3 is CASSSLAGRGKDEQYF. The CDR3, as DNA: TGTGCCAGCAGTTCCCTTGCGGGACGGGGTAAGGACGAGCAGTACTTC.

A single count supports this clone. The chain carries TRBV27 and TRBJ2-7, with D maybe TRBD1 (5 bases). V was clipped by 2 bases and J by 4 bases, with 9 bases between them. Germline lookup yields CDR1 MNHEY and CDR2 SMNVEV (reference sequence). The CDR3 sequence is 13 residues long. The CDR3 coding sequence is TGTGCCAGCAGTTTAAACAGGCTGTACGAGCAGTACTTC. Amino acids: CASSLNRLYEQYF.